Here is one T cell receptor beta chain with its context. This clonotype occurred many times. This clone's antigen is unknown. Base quality data are lacking; no much larger clone is found one base away. This sample was included in a study of T cells after yellow fever vaccination (dated by TCRdb to between 2018 and 2020). With respect to the entire study: The SMART-Seq v4 Ultra Low Input RNA kit was used to prepare libraries from fractions with low cell numbers. To track T-cell clones before and after primary and booster YFV17D yellow fever vaccination, bulk TCR alpha and beta repertoires were sequenced longitudinally. The cohort comprised two healthy male donors, one aged 18 to 30 and one aged 30 to 40 years. Blood was drawn at multiple timepoints before and after primary and secondary immunization, with bulk PBMC replicates and cell subsets isolated. What the authors observed across the whole study: Computational filtering was needed because FACS-sorted repertoires could contain abundant contaminating clonotypes from the bulk population. Compared with the primary T-cell response, the secondary T-cell response was faster but weaker, reaching its peak on day 5 rather than on day 15. Most clones expanded after primary vaccination were re-detected after the booster (around 96% of CD4 and around 88% of CD8), suggesting broad memory maintenance. Because the study included only two donors, the extent to which the findings can be generalized is limited. A small share of clonotypes occurred in both CD4 and CD8 compartments, likely arising from convergent recombination.

Per the publication, the treatment or condition label means: live attenuated yellow fever vaccine strain. At every blood-draw timepoint, two biological replicates of bulk PBMCs were collected. A standard Ficoll-Paque protocol was used to isolate PBMCs from peripheral blood. TriZol was used to extract RNA from bulk PBMCs, from CD4 and CD8 fractions, and from dextramer-positive and dextramer-negative fractions. TCRdb lists the instrument as Illumina NovaSeq 6000. Synthesis of TCR cDNA relied on 5'RACE template switching, a step that introduced a universal primer site along with unique molecular identifiers. Priming of cDNA synthesis was performed from both the TCR alpha and TCR beta constant segments. Libraries were amplified in two PCR steps, with sample barcodes and sequencing adapters added in the second step. Libraries were sequenced on Illumina HiSeq 2500 (2x100 bp) or NovaSeq (2x150 bp). On the authors' methods: Reads were demultiplexed and collapsed into UMI consensus sequences with MIGEC, and V(D)J alignment was performed with MiXCR. Vaccine-responding clonotypes were identified with edgeR using replicate PBMC samples, with FDR below 0.01 and a log2 fold change above 5 up to day 15 being required. Each bulk clonotype received a CD4 or CD8 identity based on whether the sequenced CD4 or CD8 repertoire contained that clonotype at higher abundance. Using fastp trimming at Q25 and MiXCR clonotype assembly, TCRdb reanalyzed the public sequencing data and kept in-frame beta chains. When rows share a CDR3 protein, they turn into one entry using the most common DNA and genes. The V and J calls follow TCRdb's processing rather than the paper's. The sample records 200,000 to 300,000 distinct CDR3 sequences, roughly 3.7% of which are singletons. The ten largest clones add up to around 20% of the sample.

CDR1 and CDR2 (LGHNA, YNFKEQ) derive from the germline V gene. V loses 8 bases at its end and J loses 8 bases; junction bases beyond the gene matches: 14. The CDR3, cysteine through phenylalanine, is 16 amino acids long. Only the CDR3 part of the read is kept: 48 bases, read in frame from the first base. This receptor was taken from a man younger than 35 who received the YFV17D yellow fever vaccine. The V and J genes are TRBV4-2 and TRBJ2-4; the junction holds 11 bases that match TRBD2. Sequences were derived from PBMCs, sampled 15 days after the yellow fever booster vaccination. The DNA is as follows: TGTGCCAGCGCCCCGGGACTAGCGGCCCGGACGGACATTCAGTACTTC. Its protein product is CASAPGLAARTDIQYF.